Listed here are 8 T cell receptor beta chains from one sample, sequenced in a study of T cells in Graves' hyperthyroidism and ophthalmopathy. What was amplified from RNA transcripts were TCR beta CDR3 regions. During a first-round RT-PCR of the TCR CDR3, the HTBI primer set was used. Each CDR3 protein is one row after TCRdb ran MiXCR on the multiplex PCR reads. The repertoire holds 610,000 or so distinct CDR3 sequences, with just over 45% as singletons. Sequenced sample: peripheral blood or thyroid tissue (not recorded which). The origin of the receptors is a woman aged 18-29 years with Graves' hyperthyroidism.

Details on this clonotype: At one boundary the junction diverges from the germline segment, which might be a read error. This chain uses TRBV12-3 or TRBV12-4 with TRBJ2-6; 7 bases map to TRBD1. The length of the CDR3 is 12 residues. The CDR3 DNA reads as TGTGCCAGCAGTTTGACAGGGTTGCCTGAAGCTTTC. Translating it yields CASSLTGLPEAF.

V is TRBV7-2 and J is TRBJ1-4, with 7 bases fitting TRBD1. After removal of 1 base from V and 11 bases from J, the junction contained 4 bases not matched to a gene. Germline CDR1 SGHTA, CDR2 FQGNSA. This CDR3 spans 13 amino acids. As DNA, the CDR3 is TGTGCCAGCAGCTTAGTTGGGACAGCTAAACTGTTTTTT. As protein: CASSLVGTAKLFF. The full variable domain, rest sourced from reference TRBV7-2 and TRBJ1-4, is GAGVSQSPSNKVTEKGKDVELRCDPISGHTALYWYRQSLGQGLEFLIYFQGNSAPDKSGLPSDRFSAERTGGSVSTLTIQRTQQEDSAVYLCASSLVGTAKLFFGSGTQLSVL.

The chain uses TRBV2 and TRBJ2-7; D is perhaps TRBD2 (6 bases). The V gene lost 3 bases and the J gene lost 0 bases, with 15 bases spanning the gap. The CDR3 is 16 residues long. The germline CDR1 and CDR2 sequences are SNHLY and FYNNEI. CDR3 in DNA: TGTGCCAGCAGTGACGGGAGCCGAGACAACTCCTACGAGCAGTACTTC. As protein: CASSDGSRDNSYEQYF.

This clonotype was counted many times. Germline is not matched at one junction end, which may reflect a read error. The chain uses TRBV19 and TRBJ2-2, with 7 bases lining up with TRBD1. The CDR3 is made up of 16 amino acids. Germline lookup yields CDR1 LNHDA and CDR2 SQIVND (reference sequence). The CDR3 DNA is TGTGCCAGTAGCATAGACAGGGCCGCGAACACCGGGGAGCTGTTTTTT. Its protein product is CASSIDRAANTGELFF.

In its sample, this clonotype was seen many times. The chain links TRBV7-8 to TRBJ2-6; D gene unclear. V lost 1 base to trimming and J lost 2 bases, with 15 bases between them. CDR1 is SGHVS, CDR2 FQNEAQ, per germline. The CDR3 loop spans 18 amino acids. The CDR3 coding sequence is TGTGCCAGCAGCTTAGAAGGCAGGCGAAGGGCTGGGGCCAACGTCCTGACTTTC. This sequence encodes CASSLEGRRRAGANVLTF.

The gene calls are TRBV29-1 and TRBJ1-5, with D unclear. Germline V gene sequence: CDR1 SQVTM, CDR2 ANQGSEA. The CDR3 loop spans 11 amino acids. Trimming removed 8 bases from V and 9 bases from J, with 14 bases in between. CDR3 loop: CSSDGGRPQHF. The CDR3 bases are TGCAGCAGTGACGGAGGGAGGCCCCAGCATTTT.

The sample holds many counts of this clonotype. V usage is TRBV29-1 and J usage is TRBJ1-4; D is ambiguous. The ends were cut back, 4 bases at V and 5 bases at J, with 8 bases in the middle. Germline V lookup: CDR1 SQVTM, CDR2 ANQGSEA. CDR3 length: 12 amino acids. CDR3 nucleotides: TGCAGCGTTGTAGGCAAGAATGAAAAACTGTTTTTT. Protein: CSVVGKNEKLFF.

The CDR3, as DNA: TGTGCCAGCAGCTTAGGAGGTGGGATCGGCGAGACCCAGTACTTC. Residues: CASSLGGGIGETQYF. J is TRBJ2-5 and V is TRBV7-2; D gene ambiguous. The germline V and J ends were trimmed by 1 base and 5 bases, with 14 bases remaining between them. Germline V gives CDR1 SGHTA, CDR2 FQGNSA. CDR3 length equals 15 residues.